Following are 18 T cell receptor beta chains from one sample sequenced in a study of regulatory T cells in long-lasting Graves disease. Arm-PCR of CDR3 regions with iRepertoire HTBI primers generated TCR beta libraries. MiXCR, run by TCRdb on the multiplex PCR reads, gives a single entry per CDR3 protein. The table records over 500,000 distinct CDR3 sequences, around 15% of them present only once. Time point here: newly diagnosed GD, antithyroid drugs for less than 3 months. PBMCs provided the RNA from which the TCR library was made. These data were likewise used in another study, on T cells in Graves' hyperthyroidism and ophthalmopathy.

The source material was peripheral blood mononuclear cells (PBMCs), sampled at new diagnosis, from a patient treated with antithyroid drugs. The receptors originated from a man aged 18 to 35 with Graves disease.

There are many counts of this clonotype. The V and J genes are TRBV12-3 or TRBV12-4 and TRBJ1-1; tentative D call: TRBD1 (5 bases). V gave up 3 bases and J gave up 4 bases, with 15 bases separating them. The CDR3 has 15 amino acids. The DNA for the CDR3 is TGTGCCAGCAGTTTCGGGGCCAGGGACGCCACTGAAGCTTTCTTT. It codes for CASSFGARDATEAFF.

The V and J genes are TRBV5-1 and TRBJ1-1; possibly TRBD1 for D (6 bases). CDR1 SGHRS and CDR2 YFSETQ come from the germline V gene. The CDR3 totals 15 residues. Deletions cut 4 bases from V and 3 bases from J, with 16 bases between. CDR3 region: CASSRRGETHTEAFF. The CDR3 DNA is TGCGCCAGCAGCAGGAGGGGGGAAACCCACACTGAAGCTTTCTTT.

This clonotype appeared a few times. The rearrangement joins TRBV10-3 to TRBJ1-2; unclear D gene. Germline CDR1 reads ENHRY; CDR2 reads SYGVKD. The V end was cut by 9 bases, the J end by 6 bases, with 17 bases between. The CDR3 contains 13 residues. The CDR3 coding sequence is TGTGCCATTCAAAACGGACCAGACGATGGCTACACCTTC. Residues: CAIQNGPDDGYTF.

This chain connects TRBV29-1 to TRBJ1-1, with a possible D match to TRBD1 (5 bases). The CDR3 is 16 residues long. In germline, CDR1 is SQVTM, CDR2 ANQGSEA. The ends were cut back, 7 bases at V and 5 bases at J, with 26 bases in the middle. CDR3 loop: CSERKGWDPKRTEAFF. The DNA for the CDR3 is TGCAGCGAGAGGAAGGGTTGGGACCCTAAAAGGACTGAAGCTTTCTTT.

This clonotype was found many times. The chain links TRBV2 to TRBJ2-7, with TRBD2 identical over 7 bases. Germline lookup yields CDR1 SNHLY and CDR2 FYNNEI. Germline trimming cut 4 bases from V and 4 bases from J; bases unmatched to any gene: 13. The CDR3 loop spans 16 amino acids. In DNA form, the CDR3 reads TGTGCCAGCAGTGTGCTACCTAGCGGAACTGCTTACGAGCAGTACTTC. Translated, it gives CASSVLPSGTAYEQYF.

The table lists this clonotype with a few counts. The rearrangement joins TRBV29-1 to TRBJ2-3; D assignment may be TRBD1 or TRBD2 (6 bases each). The J call may be incorrect, as the DNA end agrees better with TRBJ2-5. Germline assignment: CDR1 SQVTM and CDR2 ANQGSEA. This CDR3 is 16 amino acids long. In DNA, the CDR3 is TGCAGCGTTGAGGGGGCACGACTAGGGGTCCGAGGGACCCAGTACTTC. It yields the protein CSVEGARLGVRGTQYF.

Comments on this clonotype: It may be a read error: a sequence one base away is much more abundant. The chain joins TRBV7-9 to TRBJ2-1, with D uncertain. Germline CDR1 and CDR2: SEHNR and FQNEAQ (reference sequence). CDR3 size: 17 residues. The CDR3 reads CASSLIPLGSSYNEQLF. The DNA of the CDR3 is TGTGCCAGCAGCCTCATTCCCCTAGGAAGCTCCTACAATGAGCAGCTCTTC.

This clonotype was counted many times. The chain employs TRBV27 and TRBJ1-6, with D possibly TRBD1 on 5 matching bases. Germline V gene lookup returns CDR1 MNHEY and CDR2 SMNVEV (reference sequence). This CDR3 comprises 17 residues. V lost 6 bases and J 8 bases, leaving 23 bases between the germline ends. The DNA for the CDR3 is TGTGCCAGCAGCCCGTCCCCCAAGGTTCAGGGCCATTCACCCCTCCACTTT. Its protein product is CASSPSPKVQGHSPLHF.

This chain joins TRBV5-8 and TRBJ2-5; D not resolved. The length of the CDR3 is 15 residues. Germline V gene lookup returns CDR1 SGHTS and CDR2 YDEGEE. The V gene lost 2 bases and the J gene lost 4 bases, with 15 bases spanning the gap. The CDR3 region is CASSFGPNLRETQYF. Written as DNA, the CDR3 is TGTGCCAGCAGCTTTGGACCGAACCTTCGAGAGACCCAGTACTTC.

This clonotype has only a few counts. The chain recombines TRBV20-1 with TRBJ2-2; D not resolved. V shed 3 bases and J shed 2 bases, with 7 bases lying between them. This CDR3 is built from 13 residues. Germline-derived CDR1 and CDR2 are DFQATT and SNEGSKA (reference sequence). The CDR3 DNA reads TGCAGTGCTAGCAACGGTAACACCGGGGAGCTGTTTTTT. It codes for CSASNGNTGELFF.

This clonotype was seen many times. The rearrangement uses TRBV20-1 and TRBJ2-1, with D unresolved. Germline V gene sequence: CDR1 DFQATT, CDR2 SNEGSKA (reference sequence). The V end was cut by 2 bases, the J end by 7 bases, with 18 bases between. This CDR3 is built from 15 residues. The CDR3 protein is CSARRPGSGRNEQFF. The CDR3 DNA is TGCAGTGCTAGACGCCCCGGATCGGGTAGGAATGAGCAGTTCTTC.

V is TRBV29-1 and J is TRBJ2-1, with D uncertain. CDR1 SQVTM and CDR2 ANQGSEA come from the germline V gene. The ends were cut back, 4 bases at V and 10 bases at J, with 5 bases in the middle. This CDR3 contains 9 residues. The CDR3 bases are TGCAGCGTTGGGCTGGAGCAGTTCTTC. It codes for CSVGLEQFF.

This clonotype has just a few counts. One end of the junction varies from germline; a read error may be responsible. The chain has TRBV28 and TRBJ1-2, with TRBD1 matching 7 bases. This CDR3 spans 13 amino acids. CDR1 and CDR2 (germline): MDHEN, SYDVKM. The chain's CDR3 is CASSLSHQGGLPF. CDR3 DNA sequence: TGTGCCAGCAGTTTAAGCCACCAGGGGGGTCTACCCTTC.

The chain uses TRBV6-2 or TRBV6-3 and TRBJ2-1, with D perhaps TRBD2 (6 bases). CDR1 is MNHEY and CDR2 is SVGEGT in the germline V gene. The ends were cut back, 6 bases at V and 2 bases at J, with 14 bases in the middle. The CDR3 sequence is 15 residues long. This CDR3 is CASSRAGSPYNEQFF. The CDR3 coding sequence is TGTGCCAGCAGCCGAGCGGGTTCACCCTACAATGAGCAGTTCTTC.

This clonotype was recorded many times. V is TRBV6-2 or TRBV6-3 and J is TRBJ2-7, with D perhaps given as TRBD1 or TRBD2 (6 bases each). Germline loops: CDR1 MNHEY, CDR2 SVGEGT. The ends were cut back, 4 bases at V and 0 bases at J, with 7 bases in the middle. The length of the CDR3 is 13 residues. CDR3 region: CASSWGASYEQYF. In DNA, the CDR3 is TGTGCCAGCAGTTGGGGGGCCTCCTACGAGCAGTACTTC.

This clonotype was seen ten or more times. This rearrangement joins TRBV7-9 to TRBJ1-6; unclear D gene. The length of the CDR3 is 16 residues. Trimming removed 0 bases from V and 4 bases from J, with 10 bases in between. Germline V gene sequence: CDR1 SEHNR, CDR2 FQNEAQ (reference sequence). The CDR3 reads CASSLAYGIYNSPLHF. CDR3 coding DNA: TGTGCCAGCAGCTTAGCCTACGGGATTTATAATTCACCCCTCCACTTT.

This clonotype was recorded at least ten times. The CDR3, as DNA: TGCAGTGCTGCGAAAGGACTATACACTGGATACAATGAGCAGTTCTTC. Amino acid sequence: CSAAKGLYTGYNEQFF. The genes are TRBV20-1 and TRBJ2-1, with D tentatively TRBD2 (6 bases). Deletions cut 5 bases from V and 4 bases from J, with 21 bases between. This CDR3 is built from 16 residues. From germline, CDR1 is DFQATT and CDR2 SNEGSKA (reference sequence).

The chain links TRBV19 to TRBJ2-2; 7 bases are shared with TRBD2. Germline trimming cut 3 bases from V and 5 bases from J; bases unmatched to any gene: 3. Germline-derived CDR1 and CDR2 are LNHDA and SQIVND (reference sequence). This CDR3 is built from 14 residues. CDR3 sequence (DNA): TGTGCCAGTAGTATTGGCGGGGGAACCGGGGAGCTGTTTTTT. Its protein is CASSIGGGTGELFF.